Below are 4 T cell receptor beta chains sequenced from a single sample in a study of T cells in Graves' hyperthyroidism and ophthalmopathy. Template material for amplifying TCR beta CDR3 regions consisted of RNA transcripts. The primer set for the first-round RT-PCR of the TCR CDR3 was HTBI. MiXCR, run by TCRdb on the multiplex PCR reads, gives a single entry per CDR3 protein. Here the sample spans about 420,000 distinct CDR3 sequences, roughly 15% being singletons. Material: blood. Every receptor here comes from a woman in her late teens or twenties with Graves' hyperthyroidism.

This clonotype was found many times. The rearrangement uses TRBV12-3 or TRBV12-4 and TRBJ2-5; D remains unclear. The CDR3 has 13 residues. V lost 3 bases to trimming and J lost 0 bases, with 5 bases between them. In DNA, the CDR3 is TGTGCCAGCAGTTTGGTGGACCAAGAGACCCAGTACTTC. Encoded protein: CASSLVDQETQYF.

The sample holds many counts of this clonotype. V is TRBV11-2 and J is TRBJ2-7, with D unclear. Trimming took 2 bases from V and 5 from J, leaving 22 bases between them. CDR1 SGHAT and CDR2 FQNNGV come from the germline V gene. CDR3 length: 17 residues. In DNA, the CDR3 is TGTGCCAGCAGCTTAACTGGTATTATCACCCCCCAAAACGAGCAGTACTTC. Translating gives CASSLTGIITPQNEQYF.

This clonotype was seen repeatedly, ten times or more. The rearrangement uses TRBV7-2 and TRBJ2-7; D remains unclear. CDR1 and CDR2 from the germline V gene are SGHTA and FQGNSA. The CDR3 totals 16 residues. V lost 1 base and J lost 0, with 13 bases in between. CDR3 bases: TGTGCCAGCAGCTTAGTTGGCAGCTTGAGCTCCTACGAGCAGTACTTC. It specifies CASSLVGSLSSYEQYF.

At least ten counts were recorded for this clonotype. The chain recombines TRBV30 with TRBJ2-1, with TRBD2 matching over 7 bases. The CDR3 is 13 residues long. With V trimmed by 5 bases and J by 3 bases, 4 bases remained unmatched. The V gene's germline CDR1 is GTSNPN and CDR2 SVGIG (reference sequence). CDR3 DNA sequence: TGTGCCTGGGGAACTAGCGTCTACAATGAGCAGTTCTTC. Its translation: CAWGTSVYNEQFF.